This T cell receptor beta chain was recovered during a study of OX40 agonist ivuxolimab in advanced cancers. Study background: Enrolled patients in dose escalation had cancers that were hepatocellular carcinoma, melanoma, renal cell or head and neck cancer.

With 5 bases clipped from V and 3 bases from J, the junction kept 7 bases outside the gene matches. The CDR3 consists of 14 residues. Germline V CDR1 and CDR2: SEHNR, FQNEAQ (reference sequence). TCRdb's copy holds only in-frame clones and misses some; the assay was immunoSEQ multiplex PCR. This table holds tens of thousands of clones, 75% to 90% found once. The V and J genes are TRBV7-9 and TRBJ2-7; 7 nucleotides match TRBD2. This clonotype originated in an adult with an advanced solid tumor such as melanoma, head and neck, liver or kidney cancer. Here the sequenced sample was CD4+ or CD8+ T cells sorted from blood, taken in a trial of the OX40 agonist ivuxolimab. The CDR3 loop is CASSSMGGHYEQYF. CDR3 nucleotide sequence: TGTGCCAGCAGCAGCATGGGAGGGCACTACGAGCAGTACTTC. The entire variable domain, with the rest obtained from reference TRBV7-9 and TRBJ2-7, is as follows: DTGVSQNPRHKITKRGQNVTFRCDPISEHNRLYWYRQTLGQGPEFLTYFQNEAQLEKSRLLSDRFSAERPKGSFSTLEIQRTEQGDSAMYLCASSSMGGHYEQYFGPGTRLTVT.